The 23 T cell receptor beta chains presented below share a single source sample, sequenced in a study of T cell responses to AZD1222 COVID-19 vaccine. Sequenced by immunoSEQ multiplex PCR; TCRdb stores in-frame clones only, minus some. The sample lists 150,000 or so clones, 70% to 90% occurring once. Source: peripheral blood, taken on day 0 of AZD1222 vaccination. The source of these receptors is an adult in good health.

This CDR3 reads CASSSTGSYGYTF. In DNA, the CDR3 is TGTGCCAGCAGTTCGACTGGGAGCTATGGCTACACCTTC. The chain joins TRBV27 to TRBJ1-2; no definite D call. CDR3 size: 13 residues. Trimming took 4 bases from V and 4 from J, leaving 10 bases between them. The V gene's germline CDR1 is MNHEY and CDR2 SMNVEV (reference sequence).

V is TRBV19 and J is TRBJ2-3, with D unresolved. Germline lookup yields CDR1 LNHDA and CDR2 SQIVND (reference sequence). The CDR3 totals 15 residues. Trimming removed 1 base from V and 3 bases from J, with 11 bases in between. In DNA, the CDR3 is TGTGCCAGTAGTATAGGTCCGGGTAGGACAGATACGCAGTATTTT. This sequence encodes CASSIGPGRTDTQYF. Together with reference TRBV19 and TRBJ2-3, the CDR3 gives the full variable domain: DGGITQSPKYLFRKEGQNVTLSCEQNLNHDAMYWYRQDPGQGLRLIYYSQIVNDFQKGDIAEGYSVSREKKESFPLTVTSAQKNPTAFYLCASSIGPGRTDTQYFGPGTRLTVL.

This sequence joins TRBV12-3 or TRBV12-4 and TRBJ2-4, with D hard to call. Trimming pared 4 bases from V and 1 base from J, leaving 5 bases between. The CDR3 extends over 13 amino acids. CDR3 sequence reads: CASSSTAKNIQYF. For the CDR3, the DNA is TGTGCCAGCAGTTCTACCGCCAAAAACATTCAGTACTTC.

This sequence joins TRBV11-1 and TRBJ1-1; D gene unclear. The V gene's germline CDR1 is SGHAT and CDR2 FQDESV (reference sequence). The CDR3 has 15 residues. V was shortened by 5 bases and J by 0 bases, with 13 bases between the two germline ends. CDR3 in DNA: TGTGCCAGCAGCCCCCTGTATCAAGTGAACACTGAAGCTTTCTTT. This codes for CASSPLYQVNTEAFF.

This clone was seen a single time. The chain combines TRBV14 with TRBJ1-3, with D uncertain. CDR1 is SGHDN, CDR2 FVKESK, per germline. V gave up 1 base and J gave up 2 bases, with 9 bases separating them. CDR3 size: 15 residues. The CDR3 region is CASSQVGQAGNTIYF. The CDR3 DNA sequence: TGTGCCAGCAGCCAAGTTGGCCAGGCTGGAAACACCATATATTTT.

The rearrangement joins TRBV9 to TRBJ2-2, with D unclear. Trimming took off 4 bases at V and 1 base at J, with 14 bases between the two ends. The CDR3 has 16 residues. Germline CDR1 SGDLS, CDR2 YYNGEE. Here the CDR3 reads CASSPLRAENTGELFF. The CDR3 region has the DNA TGTGCCAGCAGCCCGCTTCGAGCAGAGAACACCGGGGAGCTGTTTTTT.

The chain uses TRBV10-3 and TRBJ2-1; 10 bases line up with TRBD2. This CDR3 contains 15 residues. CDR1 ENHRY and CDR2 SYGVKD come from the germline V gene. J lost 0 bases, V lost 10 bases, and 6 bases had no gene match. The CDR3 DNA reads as TGTGCCACTAATAGCGGGGGGAGCTCCTACAATGAGCAGTTCTTC. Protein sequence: CATNSGGSSYNEQFF.

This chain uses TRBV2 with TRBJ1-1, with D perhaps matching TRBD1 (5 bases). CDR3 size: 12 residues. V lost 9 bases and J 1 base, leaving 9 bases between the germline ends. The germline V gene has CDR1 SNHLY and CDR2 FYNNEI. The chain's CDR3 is CASNRWNTEAFF. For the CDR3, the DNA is TGTGCCAGTAACAGGTGGAACACTGAAGCTTTCTTT.

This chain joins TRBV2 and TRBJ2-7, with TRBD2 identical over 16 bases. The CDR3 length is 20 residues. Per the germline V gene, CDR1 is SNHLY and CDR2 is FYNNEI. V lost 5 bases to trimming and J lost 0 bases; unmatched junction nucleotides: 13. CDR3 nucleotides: TGTGCCAGCAGTCGATTAGGACCGGGACTAGCGGGAGGGAGCTCCTACGAGCAGTACTTC. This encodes CASSRLGPGLAGGSSYEQYF.

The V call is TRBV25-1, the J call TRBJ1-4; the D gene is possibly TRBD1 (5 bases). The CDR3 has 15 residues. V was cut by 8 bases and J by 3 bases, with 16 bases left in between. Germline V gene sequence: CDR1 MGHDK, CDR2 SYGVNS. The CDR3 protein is CASLEGLGANEKLFF. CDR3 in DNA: TGTGCCAGCCTGGAGGGACTAGGGGCTAATGAAAAACTGTTTTTT.

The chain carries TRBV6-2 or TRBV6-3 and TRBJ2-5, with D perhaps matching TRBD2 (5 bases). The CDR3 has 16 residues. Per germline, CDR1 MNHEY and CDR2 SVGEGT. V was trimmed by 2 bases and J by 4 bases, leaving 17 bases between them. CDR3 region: CASSYNGGWRGETQYF. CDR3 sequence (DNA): TGTGCCAGCAGTTACAACGGAGGTTGGAGAGGAGAGACCCAGTACTTC.

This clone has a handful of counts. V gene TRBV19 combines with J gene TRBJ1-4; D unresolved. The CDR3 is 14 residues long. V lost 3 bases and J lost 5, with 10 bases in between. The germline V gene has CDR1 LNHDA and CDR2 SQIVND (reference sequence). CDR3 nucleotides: TGTGCCAGTAGTATCCAGTACGCAAATGAAAAACTGTTTTTT. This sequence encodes CASSIQYANEKLFF. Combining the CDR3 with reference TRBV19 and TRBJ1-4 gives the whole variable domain DGGITQSPKYLFRKEGQNVTLSCEQNLNHDAMYWYRQDPGQGLRLIYYSQIVNDFQKGDIAEGYSVSREKKESFPLTVTSAQKNPTAFYLCASSIQYANEKLFFGSGTQLSVL.

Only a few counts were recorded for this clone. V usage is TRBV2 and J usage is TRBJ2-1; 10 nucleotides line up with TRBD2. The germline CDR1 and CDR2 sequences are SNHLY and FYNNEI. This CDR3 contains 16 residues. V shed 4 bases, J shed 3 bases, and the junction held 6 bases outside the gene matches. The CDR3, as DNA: TGTGCCAGCAGTGTTTCAGCGGGAGGGTTCTACAATGAGCAGTTCTTC. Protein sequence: CASSVSAGGFYNEQFF.

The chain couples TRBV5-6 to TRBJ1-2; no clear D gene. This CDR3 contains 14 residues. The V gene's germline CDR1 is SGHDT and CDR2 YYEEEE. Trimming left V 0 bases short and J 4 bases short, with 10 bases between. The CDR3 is CASSLDGIGYGYTF. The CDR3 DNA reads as TGTGCCAGCAGCTTGGACGGGATAGGCTATGGCTACACCTTC.

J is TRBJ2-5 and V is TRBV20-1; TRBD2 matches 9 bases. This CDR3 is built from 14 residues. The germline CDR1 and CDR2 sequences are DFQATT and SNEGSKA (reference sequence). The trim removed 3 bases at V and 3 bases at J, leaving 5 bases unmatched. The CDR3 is CSASRLAGKETQYF. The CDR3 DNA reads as TGCAGTGCTAGTAGGCTAGCGGGGAAAGAGACCCAGTACTTC.

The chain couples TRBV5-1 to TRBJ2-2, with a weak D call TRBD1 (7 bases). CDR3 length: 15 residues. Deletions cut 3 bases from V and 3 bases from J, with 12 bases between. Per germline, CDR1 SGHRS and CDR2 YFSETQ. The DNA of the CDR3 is TGCGCCAGCAGCTGGAGGGGGCACGACACCGGGGAGCTGTTTTTT. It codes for CASSWRGHDTGELFF.

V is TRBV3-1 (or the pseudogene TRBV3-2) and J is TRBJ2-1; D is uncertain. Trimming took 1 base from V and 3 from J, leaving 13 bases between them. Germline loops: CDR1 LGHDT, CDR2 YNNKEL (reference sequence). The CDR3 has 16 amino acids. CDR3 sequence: CASSQAPGYYYNEQFF. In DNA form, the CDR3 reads TGTGCCAGCAGCCAAGCCCCCGGTTACTACTACAATGAGCAGTTCTTC.

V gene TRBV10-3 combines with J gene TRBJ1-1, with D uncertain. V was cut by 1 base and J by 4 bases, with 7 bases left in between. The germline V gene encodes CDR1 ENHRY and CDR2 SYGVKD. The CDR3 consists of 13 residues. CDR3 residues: CAISEWGGTEAFF. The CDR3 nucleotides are TGTGCCATCAGTGAGTGGGGAGGCACTGAAGCTTTCTTT.

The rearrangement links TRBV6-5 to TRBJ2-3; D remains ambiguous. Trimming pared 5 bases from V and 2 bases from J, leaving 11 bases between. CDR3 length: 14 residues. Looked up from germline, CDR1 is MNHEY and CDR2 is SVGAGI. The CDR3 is CASSKTAPTDTQYF. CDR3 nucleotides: TGTGCCAGCAGTAAAACGGCTCCCACAGATACGCAGTATTTT.

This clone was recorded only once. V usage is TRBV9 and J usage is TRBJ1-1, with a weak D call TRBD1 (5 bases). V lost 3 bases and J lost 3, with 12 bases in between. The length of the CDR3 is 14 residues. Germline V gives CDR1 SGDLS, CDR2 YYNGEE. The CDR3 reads CASSGGAGYTEAFF. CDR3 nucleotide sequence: TGTGCCAGCAGCGGGGGTGCAGGGTACACTGAAGCTTTCTTT.

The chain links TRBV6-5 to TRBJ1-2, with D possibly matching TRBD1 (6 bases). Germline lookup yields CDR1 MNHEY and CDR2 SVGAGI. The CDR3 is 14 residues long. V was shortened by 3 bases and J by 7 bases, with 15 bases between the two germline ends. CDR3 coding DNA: TGTGCCAGCAGTTATGACAGGTTAAGGGGTGGCTACACCTTC. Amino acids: CASSYDRLRGGYTF.

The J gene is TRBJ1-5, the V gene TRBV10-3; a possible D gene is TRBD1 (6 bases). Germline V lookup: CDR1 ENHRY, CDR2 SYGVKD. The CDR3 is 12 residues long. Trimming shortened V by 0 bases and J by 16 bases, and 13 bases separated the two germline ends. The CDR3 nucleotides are TGTGCCATCAGTGAGTCTGGGGGGGCGCTACATTTT. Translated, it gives CAISESGGALHF.

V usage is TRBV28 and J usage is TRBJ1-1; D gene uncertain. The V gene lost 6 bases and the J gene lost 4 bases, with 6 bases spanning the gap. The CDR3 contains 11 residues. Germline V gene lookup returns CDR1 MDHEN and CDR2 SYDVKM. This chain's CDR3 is CASSRSTEAFF. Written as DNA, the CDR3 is TGTGCCAGCAGCCGGAGCACTGAAGCTTTCTTT.